Following are 22 T cell receptor beta chains from one sample sequenced in a study of CD8 T cells in ankylosing spondylitis. TCRdb reprocessed the 5' RACE reads via MiXCR and lists one record per CDR3 protein. The sample yields approximately 220,000 distinct CDR3 sequences, about 16% seen once. These receptors have no identified antigens. Findings and limits, study-wide: What appeared characteristic of ankylosing spondylitis blood was a TCR beta motif of eight highly homologous variants.

The material sequenced was blood, either unsorted or a sorted T cell fraction (not recorded which). Source of these receptors: a male donor with ankylosing spondylitis.

This clonotype came up a few times. The gene calls are TRBV28 and TRBJ2-7; 9 bases agree with TRBD2. Germline CDR1 and CDR2: MDHEN and SYDVKM. The CDR3 runs to 14 residues. The ends lost 7 bases at V and 4 bases at J; junction bases unmatched: 8. Here the CDR3 DNA reads TGTGCCAGCACCCCACTAGCGGGCGGGTACGAGCAGTACTTC. It codes for CASTPLAGGYEQYF. Based on the CDR3 plus reference TRBV28 and TRBJ2-7, the full variable domain is DVKVTQSSRYLVKRTGEKVFLECVQDMDHENMFWYRQDPGLGLRLIYFSYDVKMKEKGDIPEGYSVSREKKERFSLILESASTNQTSMYLCASTPLAGGYEQYFGPGTRLTVT.

In nucleotides, the CDR3 is TGTGCCAGCAGCCAAGCCACCGGGACTTTTCTCTACAATGAGCAGTTCTTC. Amino acids: CASSQATGTFLYNEQFF. This chain links TRBV3-1 with TRBJ2-1, with D possibly matching TRBD2 (6 bases). The V gene lost 1 base and the J gene lost 3 bases, with 16 bases spanning the gap. Per germline, CDR1 LGHDT and CDR2 YNNKEL (reference sequence). The CDR3 is 17 amino acids.

This clonotype occurred a few times. This rearrangement joins TRBV6-5 to TRBJ2-7, with 8 bases matching TRBD2. This CDR3 is built from 14 residues. Germline V gives CDR1 MNHEY, CDR2 SVGAGI. V dropped 2 bases and J dropped 6; count of bases not matched to a gene: 6. The CDR3 spells CASSYQGLGSEQYF. CDR3 nucleotide sequence: TGTGCCAGCAGTTACCAGGGACTAGGAAGCGAGCAGTACTTC.

The chain is built from TRBV12-3 or TRBV12-4 and TRBJ2-1; TRBD2 matches at 11 bases. The ends lost 6 bases at V and 5 bases at J; junction bases unmatched: 6. The CDR3 loop spans 15 amino acids. The CDR3 protein is CASRAGTSGHNEQFF. The DNA of the CDR3 is TGTGCCAGCAGGGCCGGGACTAGCGGCCACAATGAGCAGTTCTTC.

This clonotype appeared a few times. The chain combines TRBV5-1 with TRBJ2-5, with TRBD1 matching 10 bases. Losses at the gene ends were 5 bases for V and 5 bases for J; bases not matched to a gene: 15. CDR3 length equals 17 residues. Germline V gene data show CDR1 as SGHRS and CDR2 as YFSETQ. The DNA of the CDR3 is TGCGCCAGCAGGGACAGGGGGACCTCCAGTCCGTTCGAGACCCAGTACTTC. The encoded protein is CASRDRGTSSPFETQYF.

This clonotype has a handful of counts. This rearrangement joins TRBV3-1 to TRBJ1-2; D is unresolved. The germline V and J ends were trimmed by 7 bases and 8 bases, with 17 bases remaining between them. CDR3 size: 13 residues. Germline values: CDR1 LGHDT, CDR2 YNNKEL (reference sequence). The CDR3 protein is CASTSGPLRGYTF. The CDR3, as DNA: TGTGCCAGCACCTCCGGGCCGCTTAGAGGCTACACCTTC.

The CDR3 sequence: CASSFRDMWDGYTF. The CDR3 coding sequence is TGTGCCAGCAGTTTCCGGGATATGTGGGATGGCTACACCTTC. The chain is built from TRBV12-3 or TRBV12-4 and TRBJ1-2; D is undetermined. The CDR3 totals 14 residues. V was shortened by 3 bases and J by 6 bases, with 14 bases between the two germline ends.

There are many counts of this clonotype. The CDR3 nucleotides read TGTGCCAGCAGTTTACGACCGAGCTCCTACAATGAGCAGTTCTTC. This codes for CASSLRPSSYNEQFF. The gene calls are TRBV12-3 or TRBV12-4 and TRBJ2-1; D unclear. CDR3 length equals 15 residues. V lost 2 bases, J lost 0 bases, and 8 bases lay in between.

V gene TRBV10-1 combines with J gene TRBJ2-3, with 7 bases aligning to TRBD1. Per germline, CDR1 WNHNN and CDR2 SYGVQD (reference sequence). V dropped 2 bases and J dropped 0; count of bases not matched to a gene: 2. The CDR3 contains 15 residues. CDR3 in DNA: TGCGCCAGCAGTGAGGGGACAGCTAGCACAGATACGCAGTATTTT. Translating gives CASSEGTASTDTQYF.

The chain combines TRBV21-1 with TRBJ2-1; TRBD1, as called in the table, went unchecked against the DNA. TRBV21-1 constitutes a pseudogene. The CDR3 contains 15 residues. Here the CDR3 DNA reads TGTGCCAGCAGCAAAGGGGCAGGGATAAACAATGAGCAGTTCTTC. This codes for CASSKGAGINNEQFF.

This sequence joins TRBV27 and TRBJ2-7; 12 bases line up with TRBD2. Germline V lookup: CDR1 MNHEY, CDR2 SMNVEV (reference sequence). V gave up 5 bases and J gave up 3 bases; unmatched junction bases: 8. The CDR3 is 16 amino acids. CDR3 nucleotide sequence: TGTGCCAGCAGTCTACGACTAGCGGGAGTGAACTACGAGCAGTACTTC. Protein product: CASSLRLAGVNYEQYF.

The chain employs TRBV7-9 and TRBJ2-2; D unclear. Between the trimmed V and J ends, which lost 1 base and 6 bases, there was a span of 6 bases. The CDR3 consists of 13 residues. Germline-derived CDR1 and CDR2 are SEHNR and FQNEAQ (reference sequence). The CDR3 here is CASSLVSSGELFF. The CDR3 nucleotides read TGTGCCAGCAGCTTAGTCTCGTCCGGGGAGCTGTTTTTT.

Regarding this clonotype: The CDR3 ends on some other residue instead of the conserved phenylalanine or tryptophan, so this is likely a read error. No DNA is shown, since the ends of the CDR3 on it are uncertain; the CDR3 is the one TCRdb lists. This chain joins TRBV3-1 and TRBJ1-1; the table assigns TRBD1, which was not confirmed against the DNA. The CDR3 is 14 residues long, ends included. Germline V gene data show CDR1 as LGHDT and CDR2 as YNNKEL (reference sequence). This CDR3 reads CASSQDVGDSLLRV.

This clonotype was counted many times. V is TRBV12-3 or TRBV12-4 and J is TRBJ2-3; 12 nucleotides agree with TRBD2. This CDR3 region has 14 residues. With V trimmed by 7 bases and J by 10 bases, 9 bases remained unmatched. The CDR3 protein is CASTPGLAGIAQYF. Written as DNA, the CDR3 is TGTGCCAGCACCCCGGGACTAGCGGGCATAGCGCAGTATTTT.

This clonotype was counted between two and nine times. The gene calls are TRBV10-3 and TRBJ1-1; 7 bases are shared with TRBD1. This CDR3 is built from 14 residues. V gave up 0 bases and J gave up 4 bases; unmatched junction bases: 2. Per germline, CDR1 ENHRY and CDR2 SYGVKD. CDR3 sequence reads: CAISESNRGTEAFF. The CDR3 DNA reads TGTGCCATCAGTGAGTCGAACAGGGGCACTGAAGCTTTCTTT.

Notes on this clonotype: Germline is not matched at one junction end, which may reflect a read error. The V call is TRBV19, the J call TRBJ1-1, with D perhaps TRBD1 (6 bases). This CDR3 region has 12 residues. Germline assignment: CDR1 LNHDA and CDR2 SQIVND (reference sequence). CDR3: CASSIGGDRPHF. CDR3 sequence (DNA): TGTGCCAGTAGTATAGGGGGAGACAGGCCCCATTTT.

The chain joins TRBV27 to TRBJ2-7; D is unclear. This CDR3 comprises 12 residues. Trimming stripped 3 bases from V and 6 bases from J, with 9 bases between. The germline V gene has CDR1 MNHEY and CDR2 SMNVEV (reference sequence). The CDR3, as DNA: TGTGCCAGCAGTTTGTTAGGTAGCGAGCAGTACTTC. Protein sequence: CASSLLGSEQYF.

V usage is TRBV7-3 and J usage is TRBJ2-7, with 7 positions matching TRBD1. The CDR3 has 15 amino acids. The V gene end was trimmed by 6 bases and the J gene end by 1 base; junction bases not matched to a gene: 9. The germline V gene has CDR1 SGHTA and CDR2 FQGTGA. CDR3 residues: CASREQGIASYEQYF. The CDR3 nucleotides are TGTGCCAGCAGGGAACAGGGGATTGCATCCTACGAGCAGTACTTC.

This chain links TRBV20-1 with TRBJ1-3; D gene uncertain. This CDR3 has 15 amino acids. The V gene's germline CDR1 is DFQATT and CDR2 SNEGSKA (reference sequence). V gave up 2 bases and J gave up 2 bases, with 13 bases separating them. The CDR3 loop is CSARPDGGAGNTIYF. Written as DNA, the CDR3 is TGCAGTGCTAGACCGGACGGAGGAGCTGGAAACACCATATATTTT.

There are a few counts of this clonotype. The chain recombines TRBV4-3 with TRBJ2-7; no clear D gene. With 3 bases removed from V and 2 bases from J, the gap between germline ends came to 14 bases. Looked up from germline, CDR1 is LGHNA and CDR2 is YSLEER. The CDR3 runs 15 residues. This chain's CDR3 is CASSQRRDPAYEQYF. The DNA of the CDR3 is TGCGCCAGCAGCCAGCGGAGAGACCCAGCCTACGAGCAGTACTTC.

This clonotype has a handful of counts. The chain joins TRBV4-3 to TRBJ1-3, with 7 positions matching TRBD1. Germline-derived CDR1 and CDR2 are LGHNA and YSLEER. CDR3 length: 16 residues. Trimming cost V 0 bases and J 1 base; bases outside gene matches: 3. CDR3 amino acids: CASSQDPGGSGNTIYF. Here the CDR3 DNA reads TGCGCCAGCAGCCAAGATCCAGGGGGGTCTGGAAACACCATATATTTT.

This clonotype was recorded once. The rearrangement links TRBV27 to TRBJ2-3, with TRBD2 matching over 8 bases. The CDR3 covers 17 residues. V lost 5 bases to trimming and J lost 5 bases; unmatched junction nucleotides: 15. Germline lookup yields CDR1 MNHEY and CDR2 SMNVEV (reference sequence). The CDR3 bases are TGTGCCAGCAGTCCCCTCCCGGGACTAGTGGGGGGAGATACGCAGTATTTT. Its translation: CASSPLPGLVGGDTQYF.